The clone carrying this TCR beta chain has only one observation. Its antigen remains unidentified. This sample was taken from a study of graft-versus-host responses after intestinal transplantation. About the study: All recipients were given anti-thymocyte globulin induction, and tacrolimus and steroids were then administered for roughly three years. Whole-study findings and limits: Circulating GvH clone levels at their peak were associated with HvG declines (early post-transplant). Detection of GvH clones occurred in recipient marrow, and some had their first appearance in ileum or blood.

Clones were sequenced by immunoSEQ multiplex PCR, and TCRdb holds only the in-frame ones, with some missing. The sample carries over 80,000 clones, 85% to 95% recorded once. V trimming: 2 bases; J trimming: 1 base; junction bases outside the gene matches: 4. The CDR3 has 16 residues. Germline V gene data show CDR1 as SGHNT and CDR2 as YYREEE (reference sequence). V is TRBV5-4 and J is TRBJ2-2; TRBD2 matches at 8 bases. This TCR was sampled from a human donor who was the organ donor for an intestinal transplant. Sample: unstimulated CD8+ T cells sorted from spleen or lymph node cells, taken before transplant. The CDR3 nucleotides read TGTGCCAGCAGCTTATGGCTAGCGGGGAACACCGGGGAGCTGTTTTTT. Its protein product is CASSLWLAGNTGELFF.